One and the same sample provided the 2 T cell receptor beta chains below, sequenced in a study of STAT3 mutations in large granular lymphocyte leukemia. Study conclusions and caveats: Every T-LGLL patient had at least one immunodominant TCRbeta clonotype.

The antigens for these receptors are not known. The method was immunoSEQ multiplex PCR; TCRdb's version includes in-frame clones alone and lacks a portion of them. This sample has around 13,000 clones, with over 85% found just once. What was sequenced was peripheral blood mononuclear cells. Receptors were obtained from a man aged 35-49 years with T-cell large granular lymphocyte leukemia. Some clones in this sample may be carry-over from other donors' samples.

This chain joins TRBV6-6 and TRBJ2-7, with TRBD2 matching 8 bases. V was pared by 5 bases and J by 4 bases, with 7 bases of the junction left unmatched. This CDR3 is 14 amino acids long. Per the germline V gene, CDR1 is MNHNY and CDR2 is SVGAGI (reference sequence). The CDR3 spells CASSPGGGLYEQYF. The CDR3 nucleotides read TGTGCCAGCAGTCCCGGGGGGGGATTGTACGAGCAGTACTTC.

In regard to this clone: Different DNA sequences within this sample yield the same CDR3. CDR3 region: CASSSTSEDTQYF. The CDR3 DNA reads TGTGCCAGCAGTTCGACTAGTGAGGACACGCAGTATTTT. The rearrangement joins TRBV27 to TRBJ2-3; tentative D call: TRBD2 (6 bases). From germline, CDR1 is MNHEY and CDR2 SMNVEV (reference sequence). There are 13 residues in the CDR3. Deletions cut 4 bases from V and 9 bases from J, with 14 bases between.